This T cell receptor beta chain is from a study of metastatic and nonmetastatic thyroid tumors. Whole-study context: Malignant and benign thyroid patients had repertoires compared in peripheral blood and tumor or nodule tissue.

No patient received treatment before thyroid surgery. Findings and limits, study-wide: Benign nodules reportedly had significantly lower TCR beta diversity than malignant thyroid tumors in blood and tumor.

This clone was counted at least ten times. Its target is not known. How the authors handled the data: A classifier for distant metastasis in papillary thyroid cancer was constructed using CDR3 differences observed across clinicopathological groups. TCRdb ran MiXCR on the PCR reads. The V and J calls reflect TCRdb's pipeline rather than the authors' work. Of 35,000 or so clones in the sample, about 18% are singletons; the top ten hold 9.5% to 15%. The TCR originated in a male donor with papillary thyroid cancer or a benign thyroid nodule (not recorded which). Some clones in this sample may be carry-over from other donors' samples. Input material: blood.

CDR3 bases: TGTGCCAGCAGCTTAAAGGCGCTAGCGGGGGTCGCGAACACCGGGGAGCTGTTTTTT. Translating gives CASSLKALAGVANTGELFF. The chain couples TRBV7-3 to TRBJ2-2; 10 positions agree with TRBD2. Germline-derived CDR1 and CDR2 are SGHTA and FQGTGA. The CDR3 length is 19 residues. The trim removed 1 base at V and 0 bases at J, leaving 8 bases unmatched.